This T cell receptor (beta chain) was captured by sequencing in a study of blood T cell repertoires in COVID-19 (dated by TCRdb to 2018 to 2021). For context, the study as a whole: The collaborator samples originated in the United States, Italy and Spain and spanned the acute and convalescent phases of COVID-19. The material from the prospective study consisted of cDNA or gDNA derived from T cells, B-cell-depleted T cells, or PBMCs. The dataset comprised deeply sampled blood TCRbeta repertoires from subjects exposed to, actively infected with, or recovered from COVID-19. A freely available public database, intended as a resource for researchers studying the immune response to SARS-CoV-2, is where the repertoires were released. Samples were obtained from the ongoing ImmuneRACE study (first 160 participants) and from over a thousand subjects provided by 6 global collaborators. A de-identified subject ID, COVID-19 status, age in years and sex were almost always included in the sample metadata. Where available, HLA class I and class II types were taken from metadata supplied by the sample provider and were not determined by assay-based typing. What the study reported, not specific to this receptor: How much clinical and demographic metadata was included differed by source and by participant, and the metadata was provided uncurated.

One collaborating source in Seattle enrolled patients while the patients were actively infected and followed the patients over time throughout the course of disease. Collaborating institutions collected whole blood in K2EDTA tubes following their own protocols. For TCRbeta analysis, collaborators shipped samples in one of three forms: frozen whole blood, isolated PBMCs, or DNA extracted from either of those sample types. Worth noting for this clone: The specificity of this receptor is unknown. No base qualities exist here, and no much larger clone lies one base off it.

TCRbeta CDR3 regions were amplified from genomic DNA by means of the immunoSEQ Assay, a bias-controlled multiplex PCR. In the authors' own workflow: The number of nucleated cells in each sample was estimated by amplification of reference gene primers within the assay. To quantify the absolute abundance of each unique TCRbeta CDR3 rearrangement, sequence reads were collapsed and filtered. Productive Simpson clonality was computed per sample as the square root of Simpson's diversity index over productive rearrangements. TCRdb re-hosts the immuneACCESS table, in-frame sequences only. Its copies lack some clones; in the studies checked, an unresolved V gene accounts for under half of them, and the cause for the rest is not known. Clone size and V and J calls were adopted from that table, with D and trimming inferred from the DNA. This sample is represented by hundreds of thousands of clones; approximately 90% of them were singletons. The top ten clones comprise around 0.85% of the sample.

Inclusive of the bounding cysteine and phenylalanine, the CDR3 is 17 residues long. The only DNA kept is the CDR3, 51 bases in frame from the first base. CDR1 LNHDA and CDR2 SQIVND are derived from the germline V gene (reference sequence). After removal of 5 bases from V and 0 bases from J, the junction retains 10 bases not matched to a gene. The sequence was obtained from a man in his 60s with COVID-19, enrolled during active disease. Sequenced input: peripheral blood. The V and J segments used are TRBV19 and TRBJ2-4; TRBD1 aligns with 7 central bases. The CDR3 here reads CASSETGTAVAKNIQYF. The sequence in DNA is TGTGCCAGTAGTGAAACCGGGACAGCCGTAGCCAAAAACATTCAGTACTTC.